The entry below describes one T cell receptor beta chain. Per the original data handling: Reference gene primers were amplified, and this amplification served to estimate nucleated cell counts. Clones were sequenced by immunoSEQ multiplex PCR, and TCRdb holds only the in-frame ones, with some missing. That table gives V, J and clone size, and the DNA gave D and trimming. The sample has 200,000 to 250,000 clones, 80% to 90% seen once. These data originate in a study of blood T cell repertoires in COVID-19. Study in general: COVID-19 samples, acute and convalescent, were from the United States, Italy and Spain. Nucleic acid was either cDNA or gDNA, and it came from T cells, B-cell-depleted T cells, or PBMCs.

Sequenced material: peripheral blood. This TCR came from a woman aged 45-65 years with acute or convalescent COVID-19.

In nucleotides, the CDR3 is TGTGCCAGCAGCTTACGGGAAACTAATGAAAAACTGTTTTTT. The encoded protein is CASSLRETNEKLFF. The chain recombines TRBV7-9 with TRBJ1-4, with D hard to call. The germline V and J ends were trimmed by 2 bases and 1 base, with 5 bases remaining between them. Germline CDR1 and CDR2: SEHNR and FQNEAQ (reference sequence). This CDR3 has 14 amino acids.